The clone carrying this T cell receptor (beta chain) appeared many times. Antigen unknown. The source of the sample is a study of Graves' ophthalmopathy and Graves' hyperthyroidism. Amplified material comprised TCR beta CDR3 regions derived from RNA transcripts. First-round RT-PCR with HTBI primers preceded a second-round multiplex PCR. TCRdb used MiXCR to reprocess the multiplex PCR reads, holding one entry per CDR3 protein. Of about 400,000 distinct CDR3 sequences in the sample, about 17% were seen once. There are 15 residues in the CDR3. The V segment lost 4 bases and the J segment 5 bases; nucleotides outside the gene matches: 11. CDR1 MNHEY and CDR2 SMNVEV come from the germline V gene (reference sequence). Broader study findings: Detected in blood as well were most expanded thyroid clonotypes with frequency above 0.001.

Fresh peripheral blood, about 10 ml, was the PBMC source. The chain employs TRBV27 and TRBJ2-7; 7 bases are shared with TRBD1. The sequencing input was peripheral blood. The TCR sequence derives from a woman under 30 with Graves' ophthalmopathy. CDR3: CASSYTGTAPHEQYF. CDR3 in DNA: TGTGCCAGCAGTTACACCGGGACAGCCCCCCACGAGCAGTACTTC.